This TCR beta chain was sequenced for a study of T-cell memory formation after mild COVID-19. Findings and limits, study-wide: In pre-infection memory, a portion of responding clones appeared, which suggested that cross-reactive memory joined. Later expanders leaned CD4+, whereas day 15 to 85 contracting clones were balanced CD4/CD8.

About this clonotype: Its antigen is not known.

This CDR3 has 15 residues. V was clipped by 2 bases and J by 1 base; unmatched bases: 6. In germline, CDR1 is SGHKS, CDR2 YYEKEE (reference sequence). Using its own MiXCR run on the 5' RACE reads, TCRdb lists one record per CDR3 protein. This sample has 200,000 to 250,000 distinct CDR3 sequences, with roughly 14% found just once. Sequencing was done on a sample of PBMCs or a T cell subset sorted from them (not recorded which). The TCR was taken from an adult woman who had mild COVID-19 (a few samples of this study predate the infection). Cell type and time point are not known. The chain joins TRBV5-5 to TRBJ2-7, with 7 bases identical to TRBD2. CDR3 in DNA: TGTGCCAGCAGCTTAGGGCTAGCGGCTTCCTACGAGCAGTACTTC. Translated: CASSLGLAASYEQYF.